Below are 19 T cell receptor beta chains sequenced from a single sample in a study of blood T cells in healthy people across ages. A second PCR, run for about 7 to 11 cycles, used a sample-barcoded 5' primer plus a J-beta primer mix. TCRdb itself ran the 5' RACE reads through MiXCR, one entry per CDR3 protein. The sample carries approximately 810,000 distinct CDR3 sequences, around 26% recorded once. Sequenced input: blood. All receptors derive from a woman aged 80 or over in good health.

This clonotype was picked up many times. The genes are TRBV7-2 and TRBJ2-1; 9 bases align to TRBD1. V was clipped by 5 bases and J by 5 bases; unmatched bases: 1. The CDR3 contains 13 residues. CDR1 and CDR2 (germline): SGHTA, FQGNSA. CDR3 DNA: TGTGCCAGCAGCAGGGACAGGGACAATGAGCAGTTCTTC. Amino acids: CASSRDRDNEQFF.

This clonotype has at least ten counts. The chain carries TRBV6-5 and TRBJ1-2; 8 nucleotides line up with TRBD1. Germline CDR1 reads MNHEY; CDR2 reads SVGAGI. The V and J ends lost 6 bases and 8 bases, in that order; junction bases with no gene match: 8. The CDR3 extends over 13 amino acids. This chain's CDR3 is CASSRTGIGGYTF. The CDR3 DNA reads TGTGCCAGCAGCCGGACAGGGATTGGAGGCTACACCTTC.

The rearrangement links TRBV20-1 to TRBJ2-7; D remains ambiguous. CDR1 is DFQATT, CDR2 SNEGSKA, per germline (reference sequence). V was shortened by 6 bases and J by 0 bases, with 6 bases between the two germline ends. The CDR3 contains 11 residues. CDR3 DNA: TGCAGTGCCGCTTTCTCCTACGAGCAGTACTTC. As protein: CSAAFSYEQYF.

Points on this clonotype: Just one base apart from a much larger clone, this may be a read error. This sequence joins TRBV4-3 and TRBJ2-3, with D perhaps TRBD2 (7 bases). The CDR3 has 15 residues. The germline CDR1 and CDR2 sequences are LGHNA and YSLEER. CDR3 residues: CASSQGGGGTGTQYF. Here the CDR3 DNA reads TGCGCCAGCAGCCAGGGAGGGGGGGGCACAGGTACGCAGTATTTT.

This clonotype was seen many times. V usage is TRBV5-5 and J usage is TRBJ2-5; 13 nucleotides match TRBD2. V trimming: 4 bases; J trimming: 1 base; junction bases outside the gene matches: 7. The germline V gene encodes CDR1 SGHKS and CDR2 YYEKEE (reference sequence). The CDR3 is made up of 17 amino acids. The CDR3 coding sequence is TGTGCCAGCAGCCGACTAGCGGGGGGTGCTCCCCAAGAGACCCAGTACTTC. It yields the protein CASSRLAGGAPQETQYF.

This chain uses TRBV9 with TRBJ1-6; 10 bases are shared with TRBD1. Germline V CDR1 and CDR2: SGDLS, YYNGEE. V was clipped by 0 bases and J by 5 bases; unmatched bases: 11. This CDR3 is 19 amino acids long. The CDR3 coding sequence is TGTGCCAGCAGCGTAGGAGGGGCGTGGGGGACAGGGGATAATTCACCCCTCCACTTT. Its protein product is CASSVGGAWGTGDNSPLHF. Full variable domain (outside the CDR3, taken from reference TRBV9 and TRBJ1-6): DSGVTQTPKHLITATGQRVTLRCSPRSGDLSVYWYQQSLDQGLQFLIQYYNGEERAKGNILERFSAQQFPDLHSELNLSSLELGDSALYFCASSVGGAWGTGDNSPLHFGNGTRLTVT.

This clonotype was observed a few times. The CDR3 bases are TGTGCCAGCAGCCCCCGCGGGTCCCAACGAAACACCTTC. Translating gives CASSPRGSQRNTF. J is TRBJ1-2 and V is TRBV12-3 or TRBV12-4; D ambiguous. This CDR3 has 13 amino acids. V lost 6 bases and J lost 12, with 20 bases in between.

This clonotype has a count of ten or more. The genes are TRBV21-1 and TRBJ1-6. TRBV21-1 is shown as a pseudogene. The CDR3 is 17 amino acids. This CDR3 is CASSKGHQWLYNSPLHF. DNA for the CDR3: TGTGCCAGCAGCAAAGGGCATCAGTGGTTGTATAATTCACCCCTCCACTTT.

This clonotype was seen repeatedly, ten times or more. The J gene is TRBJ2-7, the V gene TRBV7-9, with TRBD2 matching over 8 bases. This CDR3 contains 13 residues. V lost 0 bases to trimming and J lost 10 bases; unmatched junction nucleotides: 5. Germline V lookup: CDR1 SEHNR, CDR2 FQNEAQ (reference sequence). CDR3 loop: CASSLAVLADQYF. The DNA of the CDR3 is TGTGCCAGCAGCTTAGCGGTACTAGCGGACCAGTACTTC.

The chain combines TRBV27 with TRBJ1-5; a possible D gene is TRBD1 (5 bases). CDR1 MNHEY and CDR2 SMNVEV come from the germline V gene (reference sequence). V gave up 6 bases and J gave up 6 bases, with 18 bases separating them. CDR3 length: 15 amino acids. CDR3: CASSPAGTKGQPQHF. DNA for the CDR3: TGTGCCAGCAGCCCAGCCGGGACTAAGGGTCAGCCCCAGCATTTT.

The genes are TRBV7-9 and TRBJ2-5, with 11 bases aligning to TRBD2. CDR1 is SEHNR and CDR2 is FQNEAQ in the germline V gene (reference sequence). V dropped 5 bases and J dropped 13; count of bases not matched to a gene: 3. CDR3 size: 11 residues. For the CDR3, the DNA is TGTGCCAGCAGCAAAGGGACTAGCGGGTACTTC. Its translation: CASSKGTSGYF. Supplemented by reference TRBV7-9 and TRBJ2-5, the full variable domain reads DTGVSQNPRHKITKRGQNVTFRCDPISEHNRLYWYRQTLGQGPEFLTYFQNEAQLEKSRLLSDRFSAERPKGSFSTLEIQRTEQGDSAMYLCASSKGTSGYFGPGTRLLVL.

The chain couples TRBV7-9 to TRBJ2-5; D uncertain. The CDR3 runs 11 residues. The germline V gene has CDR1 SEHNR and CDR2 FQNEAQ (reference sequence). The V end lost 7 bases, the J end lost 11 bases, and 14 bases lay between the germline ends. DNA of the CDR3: TGTGCCAGCACAAGGAGTGATGAGCAGTACTTC. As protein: CASTRSDEQYF.

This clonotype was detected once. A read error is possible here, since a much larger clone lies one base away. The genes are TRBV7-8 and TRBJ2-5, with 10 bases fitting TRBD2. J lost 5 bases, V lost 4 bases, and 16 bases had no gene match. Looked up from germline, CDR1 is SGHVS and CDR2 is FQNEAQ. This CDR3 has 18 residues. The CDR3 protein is CASSSLILSGGTAETQYF. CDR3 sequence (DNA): TGTGCCAGCAGCTCCCTGATCCTTAGCGGGGGGACCGCCGAGACCCAGTACTTC.

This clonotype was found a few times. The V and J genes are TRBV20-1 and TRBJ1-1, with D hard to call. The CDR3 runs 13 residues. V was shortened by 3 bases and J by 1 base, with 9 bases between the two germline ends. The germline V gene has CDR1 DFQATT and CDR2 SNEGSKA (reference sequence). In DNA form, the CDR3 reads TGCAGTGCTAGCGGGCCGCCGAACACTGAAGCTTTCTTT. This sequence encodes CSASGPPNTEAFF.

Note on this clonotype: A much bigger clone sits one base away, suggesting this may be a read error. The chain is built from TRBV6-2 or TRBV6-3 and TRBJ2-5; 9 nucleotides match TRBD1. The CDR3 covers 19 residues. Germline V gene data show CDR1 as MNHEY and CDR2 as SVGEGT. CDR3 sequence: CASSYASRTGARYQETRYF. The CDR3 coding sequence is TGTGCCAGCAGTTACGCCTCTAGGACAGGGGCCCGGTACCAAGAGACCCGGTACTTC.

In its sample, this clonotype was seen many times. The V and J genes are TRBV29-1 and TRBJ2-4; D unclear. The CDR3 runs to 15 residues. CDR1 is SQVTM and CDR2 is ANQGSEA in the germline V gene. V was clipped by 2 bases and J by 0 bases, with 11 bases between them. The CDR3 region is CSVETRPAAKNIQYF. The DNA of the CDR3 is TGCAGCGTTGAAACCCGGCCAGCAGCCAAAAACATTCAGTACTTC.

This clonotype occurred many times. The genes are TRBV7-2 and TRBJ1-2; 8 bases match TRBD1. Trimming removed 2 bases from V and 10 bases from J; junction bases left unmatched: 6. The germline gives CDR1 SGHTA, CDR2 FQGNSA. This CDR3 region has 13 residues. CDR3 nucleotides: TGTGCCAGCAGCTTACGGACAGGGTCGGACTACACCTTC. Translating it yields CASSLRTGSDYTF.

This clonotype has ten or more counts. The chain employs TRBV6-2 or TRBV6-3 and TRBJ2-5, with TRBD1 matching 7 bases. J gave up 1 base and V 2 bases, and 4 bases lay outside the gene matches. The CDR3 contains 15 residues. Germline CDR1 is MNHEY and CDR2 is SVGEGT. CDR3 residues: CASSYLGTAQETQYF. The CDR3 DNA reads TGTGCCAGCAGTTACCTGGGGACAGCCCAAGAGACCCAGTACTTC.

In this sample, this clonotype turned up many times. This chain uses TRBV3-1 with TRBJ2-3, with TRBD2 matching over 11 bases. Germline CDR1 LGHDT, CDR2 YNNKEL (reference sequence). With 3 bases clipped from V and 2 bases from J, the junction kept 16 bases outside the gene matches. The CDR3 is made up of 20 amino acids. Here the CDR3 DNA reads TGTGCCAGCAGCCAGGTGGGGCTAGCGGGGGGAGAGTACCACACAGATACGCAGTATTTT. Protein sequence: CASSQVGLAGGEYHTDTQYF.